These 21 T cell receptor beta chains share one sample of origin, sequenced in a study of T cell clonotyping in hematopoietic cell transplantation. Here immunoSEQ multiplex PCR was the method, and the copy in TCRdb shows in-frame clones only, minus some. Among more than 8,000 clones listed, around nine tenths were seen once. Sequences were derived from peripheral blood mononuclear cells, sampled at the time of graft-versus-host disease after allogeneic stem cell transplant. These receptors came from a male patient aged 55-69 years who had an allogeneic stem cell transplant from a related donor, so the T cells may come from the graft donor. Some clones in this sample may be carry-over from other donors' samples.

This sequence joins TRBV5-6 and TRBJ1-5; 8 bases map to TRBD1. The length of the CDR3 is 18 residues. V was clipped by 4 bases and J by 0 bases; unmatched bases: 12. CDR1 SGHDT and CDR2 YYEEEE come from the germline V gene. The CDR3 sequence is CASSGTGTGGYSNQPQHF. As DNA, the CDR3 is TGTGCCAGCAGCGGGACCGGGACAGGAGGTTATAGCAATCAGCCCCAGCATTTT.

With regard to this clone: The junction shows a germline mismatch at one end, possibly a read error. The chain recombines TRBV5-4 with TRBJ1-1; D gene uncertain. Per the germline V gene, CDR1 is SGHNT and CDR2 is YYREEE (reference sequence). This CDR3 has 13 amino acids. The chain's CDR3 is CASSLEVFGRSLF. Here the CDR3 DNA reads TGTGCCAGCAGCTTGGAGGTATTCGGGAGGTCCCTCTTT.

The chain carries TRBV19 and TRBJ2-3; D not resolved. CDR3 length equals 12 residues. Per germline, CDR1 LNHDA and CDR2 SQIVND (reference sequence). V lost 8 bases and J lost 0, with 6 bases in between. The CDR3 nucleotides are TGTGCCAGTGGTACTAGCACAGATACGCAGTATTTT. As protein: CASGTSTDTQYF.

The rearrangement links TRBV6-1 to TRBJ2-5; 12 bases match TRBD2. The V gene end was trimmed by 2 bases and the J gene end by 2 bases; junction bases not matched to a gene: 0. The CDR3 is 15 amino acids. The V gene's germline CDR1 is MNHNS and CDR2 SASEGT. For the CDR3, the DNA is TGTGCCAGCAGTGAACTAGCGGGGGGGCAAGAGACCCAGTACTTC. As protein: CASSELAGGQETQYF.

The rearrangement uses TRBV6-6 and TRBJ1-1; no clear D. The CDR3 has 13 amino acids. With 10 bases removed from V and 1 base from J, the gap between germline ends came to 13 bases. The germline CDR1 and CDR2 sequences are MNHNY and SVGAGI (reference sequence). Written as DNA, the CDR3 is TGTGCCACCCTGTCGACAAGGAACACTGAAGCTTTCTTT. This encodes CATLSTRNTEAFF.

The V call is TRBV28, the J call TRBJ1-5; D gene unclear. V was clipped by 6 bases and J by 1 base, with 16 bases between them. The CDR3 spans 16 residues. Germline V gene lookup returns CDR1 MDHEN and CDR2 SYDVKM. CDR3 in amino acids: CASRRTPARSNQPQHF. The CDR3 coding sequence is TGTGCCAGCAGGCGAACCCCGGCCAGGAGCAATCAGCCCCAGCATTTT.

This chain joins TRBV5-4 and TRBJ2-1; TRBD2 might be the D (7 bases). CDR1 is SGHNT, CDR2 YYREEE, per germline (reference sequence). Trimming removed 7 bases at V and 7 bases at J, with 15 bases between. CDR3 size: 13 residues. As DNA, the CDR3 is TGTGCCAGCGGAGGGAGGGGGGCGAATGAGCAGTTCTTC. Translating it yields CASGGRGANEQFF.

This rearrangement joins TRBV6-6 to TRBJ2-5; D gene uncertain. CDR1 is MNHNY, CDR2 SVGAGI, per germline (reference sequence). This CDR3 has 14 amino acids. Trimming left V 2 bases short and J 1 base short, with 8 bases between. Here the CDR3 reads CASSYPGSQETQYF. As DNA, the CDR3 is TGTGCCAGCAGTTACCCGGGCAGCCAAGAGACCCAGTACTTC.

V usage is TRBV29-1 and J usage is TRBJ2-2; no reliable D call. The V end was cut by 0 bases, the J end by 4 bases, with 12 bases between. CDR1 and CDR2 (germline): SQVTM, ANQGSEA. CDR3 size: 15 residues. The CDR3 protein is CSVEEGRAATGELFF. For the CDR3, the DNA is TGCAGCGTTGAAGAGGGTAGAGCAGCCACCGGGGAGCTGTTTTTT.

The table lists this clone with a count of one. The rearrangement links TRBV5-1 to TRBJ2-3, with D unresolved. Trimming took 4 bases from V and 3 from J, leaving 18 bases between them. CDR3 length: 16 amino acids. Looked up from germline, CDR1 is SGHRS and CDR2 is YFSETQ. This CDR3 is CASSAGQTLGTDTQYF. The CDR3 DNA is TGCGCCAGCAGCGCCGGGCAGACCCTGGGGACAGATACGCAGTATTTT.

The rearrangement links TRBV19 to TRBJ2-3; no reliable D call. V was cut by 7 bases and J by 8 bases, with 16 bases left in between. CDR3 length: 13 amino acids. CDR1 LNHDA and CDR2 SQIVND come from the germline V gene (reference sequence). The CDR3 protein is CASTPNGPGTQYF. CDR3 DNA sequence: TGTGCCAGTACCCCGAACGGTCCCGGTACGCAGTATTTT.

The V call is TRBV2, the J call TRBJ2-3, with a weak D call TRBD2 (6 bases). V dropped 4 bases and J dropped 5 bases, with 7 bases sitting between them. Germline V gives CDR1 SNHLY, CDR2 FYNNEI. The CDR3 is 12 amino acids. CDR3 sequence: CASSVGGDTQYF. CDR3 DNA: TGTGCCAGCAGTGTCGGGGGAGATACGCAGTATTTT. Full variable domain (remainder filled in from reference TRBV2 and TRBJ2-3): EPEVTQTPSHQVTQMGQEVILRCVPISNHLYFYWYRQILGQKVEFLVSFYNNEISEKSEIFDDQFSVERPDGSNFTLKIRSTKLEDSAMYFCASSVGGDTQYFGPGTRLTVL.

V gene TRBV6-6 combines with J gene TRBJ2-1; maybe TRBD2 (7 bases). Germline V CDR1 and CDR2: MNHNY, SVGAGI (reference sequence). Trimming took 4 bases from V and 8 from J, leaving 21 bases between them. This CDR3 has 16 residues. CDR3 in DNA: TGTGCCAGCAGTTTCCCCTCGGGGGGCGGGCTCGATGAGCAGTTCTTC. Its translation is CASSFPSGGGLDEQFF.

The rearrangement joins TRBV5-4 to TRBJ1-1, with a possible D match to TRBD1 (6 bases). V lost 7 bases, J lost 2 bases, and 15 bases lay in between. The CDR3 has 14 amino acids. The germline gives CDR1 SGHNT, CDR2 YYREEE (reference sequence). This chain's CDR3 is CASSSGHYNTEAFF. In DNA form, the CDR3 reads TGTGCCAGCTCCTCGGGACATTACAACACTGAAGCTTTCTTT.

By its share, this clone is medium-sized. The rearrangement uses TRBV11-2 and TRBJ2-7; TRBD1 matches at 7 bases. This CDR3 has 15 amino acids. V shed 5 bases, J shed 2 bases, and the junction held 9 bases outside the gene matches. Germline V gives CDR1 SGHAT, CDR2 FQNNGV. CDR3 coding DNA: TGTGCCAGCAGCGACGGGACAGACATCACCTACGAGCAGTACTTC. This encodes CASSDGTDITYEQYF.

The chain couples TRBV4-1 to TRBJ1-1; perhaps TRBD1 as D (6 bases). The germline V gene has CDR1 MGHRA and CDR2 YSYEKL. This CDR3 comprises 16 residues. With 0 bases removed from V and 2 bases from J, the gap between germline ends came to 13 bases. Written as DNA, the CDR3 is TGCGCCAGCAGCCAAGAACCCGGACAGACCAACACTGAAGCTTTCTTT. The encoded protein is CASSQEPGQTNTEAFF.

The gene calls are TRBV11-3 and TRBJ1-4; TRBD1 aligns across 8 bases. The CDR3 consists of 15 residues. Looked up from germline, CDR1 is SGHNT and CDR2 is YENEEA. Trimming cost V 5 bases and J 4 bases; bases outside gene matches: 6. The CDR3 region is CASSPRQGFNEKLFF. CDR3 DNA sequence: TGTGCCAGCAGCCCTCGACAGGGGTTTAATGAAAAACTGTTTTTT.

The chain couples TRBV9 to TRBJ1-2; 8 positions match TRBD1. CDR1 is SGDLS, CDR2 YYNGEE, per germline. V trimming: 0 bases; J trimming: 5 bases; junction bases outside the gene matches: 0. The CDR3 has 13 residues. In nucleotides, the CDR3 is TGTGCCAGCAGCGTAGACAGGGGGTATGGCTACACCTTC. Translated, it gives CASSVDRGYGYTF.

This rearrangement joins TRBV19 to TRBJ2-7; no clear D. This CDR3 has 13 amino acids. Germline V gene sequence: CDR1 LNHDA, CDR2 SQIVND (reference sequence). V was pared by 4 bases and J by 3 bases, with 10 bases between. Here the CDR3 DNA reads TGTGCCAGTAGTAGTCTGGATCACTACGAGCAGTACTTC. Translation gives CASSSLDHYEQYF.

The V gene is TRBV5-6, the J gene TRBJ1-6, with D possibly matching TRBD1 (6 bases). The CDR3 loop spans 14 amino acids. Germline CDR1 SGHDT, CDR2 YYEEEE. Trimming left V 1 base short and J 8 bases short, with 10 bases between. CDR3 loop: CASSLRGTDSPLHF. The CDR3 coding sequence is TGTGCCAGCAGCTTGAGGGGGACCGATTCACCCCTCCACTTT.

The rearrangement links TRBV7-9 to TRBJ1-2; 8 nucleotides agree with TRBD1. Germline CDR1 reads SEHNR; CDR2 reads FQNEAQ (reference sequence). J gave up 7 bases and V 3 bases, and 1 base lay outside the gene matches. CDR3 size: 12 residues. CDR3 amino acids: CASSFDRGGYTF. Here the CDR3 DNA reads TGTGCCAGCAGCTTCGACAGGGGTGGCTACACCTTC.